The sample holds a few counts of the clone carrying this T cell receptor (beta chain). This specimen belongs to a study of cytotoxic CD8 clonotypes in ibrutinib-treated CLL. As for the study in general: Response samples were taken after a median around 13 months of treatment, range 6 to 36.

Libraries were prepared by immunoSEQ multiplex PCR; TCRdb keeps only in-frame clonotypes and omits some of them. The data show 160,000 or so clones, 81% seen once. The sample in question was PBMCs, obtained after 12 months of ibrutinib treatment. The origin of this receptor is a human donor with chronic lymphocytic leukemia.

CDR3 protein: CASTEGDRDSYEQYF. The CDR3 DNA sequence: TGTGCCAGCACCGAGGGGGACAGGGACTCCTACGAGCAGTACTTC. This rearrangement joins TRBV2 to TRBJ2-7, with 9 bases matching TRBD1. The trim removed 7 bases at V and 0 bases at J, leaving 7 bases unmatched. This CDR3 has 15 amino acids. Germline V gene lookup returns CDR1 SNHLY and CDR2 FYNNEI.